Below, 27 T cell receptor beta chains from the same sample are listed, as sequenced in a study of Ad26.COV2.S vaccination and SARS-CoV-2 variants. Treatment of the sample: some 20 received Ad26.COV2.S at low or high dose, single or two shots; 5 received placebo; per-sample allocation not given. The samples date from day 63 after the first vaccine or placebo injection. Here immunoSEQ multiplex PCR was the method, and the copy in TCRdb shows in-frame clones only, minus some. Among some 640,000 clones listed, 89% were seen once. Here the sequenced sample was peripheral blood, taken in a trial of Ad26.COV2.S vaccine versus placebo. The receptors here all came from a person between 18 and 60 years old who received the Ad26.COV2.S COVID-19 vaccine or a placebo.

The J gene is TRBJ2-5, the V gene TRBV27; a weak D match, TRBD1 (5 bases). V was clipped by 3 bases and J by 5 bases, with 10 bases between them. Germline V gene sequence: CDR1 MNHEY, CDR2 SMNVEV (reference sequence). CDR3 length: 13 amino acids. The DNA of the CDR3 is TGTGCCAGCAGTTTCAGGGAACGGGAGACCCAGTACTTC. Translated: CASSFRERETQYF.

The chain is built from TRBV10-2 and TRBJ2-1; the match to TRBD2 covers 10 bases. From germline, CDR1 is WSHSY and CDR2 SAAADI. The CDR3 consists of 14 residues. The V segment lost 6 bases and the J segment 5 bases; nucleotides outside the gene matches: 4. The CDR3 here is CASRLAGGDNEQFF. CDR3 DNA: TGCGCCAGCAGATTAGCGGGGGGAGACAATGAGCAGTTCTTC.

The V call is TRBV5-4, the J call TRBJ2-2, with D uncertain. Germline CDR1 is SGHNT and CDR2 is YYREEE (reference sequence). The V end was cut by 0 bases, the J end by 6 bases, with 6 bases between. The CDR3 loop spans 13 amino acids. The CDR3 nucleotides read TGTGCCAGCAGCTTGGGGACGGCCGGGGAGCTGTTTTTT. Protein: CASSLGTAGELFF.

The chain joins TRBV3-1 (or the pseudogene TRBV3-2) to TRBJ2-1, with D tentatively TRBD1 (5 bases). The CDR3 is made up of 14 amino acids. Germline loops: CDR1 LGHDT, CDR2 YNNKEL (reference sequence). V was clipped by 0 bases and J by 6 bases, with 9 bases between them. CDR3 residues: CASSQDPRGNEQFF. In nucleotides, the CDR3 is TGTGCCAGCAGCCAAGATCCTAGGGGCAATGAGCAGTTCTTC.

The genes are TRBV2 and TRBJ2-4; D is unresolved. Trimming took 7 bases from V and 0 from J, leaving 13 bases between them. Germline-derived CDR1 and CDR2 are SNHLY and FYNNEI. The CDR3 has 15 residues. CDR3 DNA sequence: TGTGCCAGCAAACCAGTCACACTAGCCAAAAACATTCAGTACTTC. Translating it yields CASKPVTLAKNIQYF.

This CDR3 is CAWLGAPSYEQYF. CDR3 in DNA: TGTGCCTGGCTTGGGGCCCCCTCCTACGAGCAGTACTTC. The rearrangement uses TRBV30 and TRBJ2-7; a weak D match, TRBD1 (5 bases). The length of the CDR3 is 13 residues. The V gene's germline CDR1 is GTSNPN and CDR2 SVGIG (reference sequence). The germline V and J ends were trimmed by 5 bases and 0 bases, with 11 bases remaining between them.

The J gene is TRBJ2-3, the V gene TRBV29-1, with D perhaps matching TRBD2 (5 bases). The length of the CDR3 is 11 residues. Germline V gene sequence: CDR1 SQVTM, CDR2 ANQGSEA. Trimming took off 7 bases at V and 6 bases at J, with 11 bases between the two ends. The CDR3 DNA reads TGCAGCGCCTACAGAGGGGATACGCAGTATTTT. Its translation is CSAYRGDTQYF.

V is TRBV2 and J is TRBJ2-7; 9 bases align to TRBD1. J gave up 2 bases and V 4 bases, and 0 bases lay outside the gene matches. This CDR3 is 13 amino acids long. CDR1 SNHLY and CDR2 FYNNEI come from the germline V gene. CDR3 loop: CASSGDRAYEQYF. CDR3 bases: TGTGCCAGCAGTGGGGACAGGGCCTACGAGCAGTACTTC.

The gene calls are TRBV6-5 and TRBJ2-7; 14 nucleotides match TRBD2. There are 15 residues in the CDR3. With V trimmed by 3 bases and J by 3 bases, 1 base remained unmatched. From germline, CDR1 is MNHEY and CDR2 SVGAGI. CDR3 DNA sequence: TGTGCCAGCAGTTATGGGACTAGCGGGAGCTACGAGCAGTACTTC. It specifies CASSYGTSGSYEQYF.

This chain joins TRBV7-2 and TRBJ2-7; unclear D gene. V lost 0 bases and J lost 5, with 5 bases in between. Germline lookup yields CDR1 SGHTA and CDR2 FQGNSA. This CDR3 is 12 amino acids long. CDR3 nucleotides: TGTGCCAGCAGCTTAGCCAGCCACGAGCAGTACTTC. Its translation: CASSLASHEQYF.

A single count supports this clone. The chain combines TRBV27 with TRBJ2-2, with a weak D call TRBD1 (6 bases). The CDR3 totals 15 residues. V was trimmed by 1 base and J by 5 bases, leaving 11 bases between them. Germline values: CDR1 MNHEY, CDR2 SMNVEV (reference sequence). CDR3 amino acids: CASSLLGTTTGELFF. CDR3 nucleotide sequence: TGTGCCAGCAGTTTATTAGGGACAACAACCGGGGAGCTGTTTTTT.

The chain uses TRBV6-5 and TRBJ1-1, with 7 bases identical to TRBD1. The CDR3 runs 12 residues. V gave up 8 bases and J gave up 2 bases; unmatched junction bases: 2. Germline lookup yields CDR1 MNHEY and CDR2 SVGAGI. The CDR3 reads CASQGGNTEAFF. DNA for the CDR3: TGTGCCAGCCAGGGGGGCAACACTGAAGCTTTCTTT.

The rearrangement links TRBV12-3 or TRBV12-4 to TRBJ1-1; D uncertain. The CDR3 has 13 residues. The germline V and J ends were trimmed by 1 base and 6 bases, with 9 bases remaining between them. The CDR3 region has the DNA TGTGCCAGCAGTTTAGGGGGTGGGGCTGAAGCTTTCTTT. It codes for CASSLGGGAEAFF.

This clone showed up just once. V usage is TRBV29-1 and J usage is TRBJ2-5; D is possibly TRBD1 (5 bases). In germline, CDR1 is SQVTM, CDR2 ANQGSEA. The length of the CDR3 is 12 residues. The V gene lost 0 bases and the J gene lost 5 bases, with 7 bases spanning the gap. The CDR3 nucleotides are TGCAGCGTTGAAGATCCAGGGGAGACCCAGTACTTC. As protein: CSVEDPGETQYF.

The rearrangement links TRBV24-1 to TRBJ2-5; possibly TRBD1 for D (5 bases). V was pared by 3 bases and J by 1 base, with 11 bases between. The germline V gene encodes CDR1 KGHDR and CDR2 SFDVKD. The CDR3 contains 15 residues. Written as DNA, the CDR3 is TGTGCCACCAGTGATCCCCAAGGGGTCCAAGAGACCCAGTACTTC. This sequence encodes CATSDPQGVQETQYF.

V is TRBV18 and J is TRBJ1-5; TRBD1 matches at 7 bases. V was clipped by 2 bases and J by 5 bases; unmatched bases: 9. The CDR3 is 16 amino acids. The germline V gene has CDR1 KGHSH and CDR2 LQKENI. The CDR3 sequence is CASSPGTGAQYQPQHF. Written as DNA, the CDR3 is TGTGCCAGCTCACCAGGTACAGGGGCCCAATATCAGCCCCAGCATTTT.

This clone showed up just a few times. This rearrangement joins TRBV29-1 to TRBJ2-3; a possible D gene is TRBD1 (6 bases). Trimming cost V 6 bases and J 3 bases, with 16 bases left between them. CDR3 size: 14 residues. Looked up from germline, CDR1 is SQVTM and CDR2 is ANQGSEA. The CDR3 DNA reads TGCAGCGTCTTACAGGGTTGGAGGACAGATACGCAGTATTTT. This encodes CSVLQGWRTDTQYF.

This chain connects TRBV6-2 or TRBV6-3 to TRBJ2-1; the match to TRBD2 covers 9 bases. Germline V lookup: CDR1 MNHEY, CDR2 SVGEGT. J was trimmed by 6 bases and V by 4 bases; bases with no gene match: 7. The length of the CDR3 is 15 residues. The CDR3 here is CASSSKRGDFNEQFF. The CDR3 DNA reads TGTGCCAGCAGTTCGAAGCGGGGGGATTTCAATGAGCAGTTCTTC.

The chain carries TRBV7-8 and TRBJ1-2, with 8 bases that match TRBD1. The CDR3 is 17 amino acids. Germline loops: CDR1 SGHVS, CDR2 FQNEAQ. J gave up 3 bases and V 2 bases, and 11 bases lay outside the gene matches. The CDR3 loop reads CASSLYGSGGPDYGYTF. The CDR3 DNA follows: TGTGCCAGCAGCTTATATGGGTCAGGGGGCCCGGACTATGGCTACACCTTC.

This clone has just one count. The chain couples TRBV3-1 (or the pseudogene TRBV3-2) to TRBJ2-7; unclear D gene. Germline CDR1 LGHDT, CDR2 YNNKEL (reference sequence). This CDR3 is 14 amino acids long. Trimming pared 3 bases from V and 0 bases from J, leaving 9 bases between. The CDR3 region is CASSHTGFSYEQYF. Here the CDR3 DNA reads TGTGCCAGCAGCCATACCGGGTTCTCCTACGAGCAGTACTTC.

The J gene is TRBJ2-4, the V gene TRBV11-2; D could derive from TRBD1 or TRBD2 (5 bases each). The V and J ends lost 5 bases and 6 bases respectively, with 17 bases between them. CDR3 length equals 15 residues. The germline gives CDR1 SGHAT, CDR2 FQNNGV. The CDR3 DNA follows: TGTGCCAGCAGCCTTACCCAGGGTGGGAGAAACATTCAGTACTTC. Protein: CASSLTQGGRNIQYF.

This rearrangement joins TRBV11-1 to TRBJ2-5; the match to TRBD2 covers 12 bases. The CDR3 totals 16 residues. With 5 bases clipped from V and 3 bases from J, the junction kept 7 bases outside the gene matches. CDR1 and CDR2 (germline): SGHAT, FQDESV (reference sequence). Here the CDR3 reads CASSPGLAGSKETQYF. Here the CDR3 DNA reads TGTGCCAGCAGCCCTGGACTAGCGGGGAGCAAAGAGACCCAGTACTTC.

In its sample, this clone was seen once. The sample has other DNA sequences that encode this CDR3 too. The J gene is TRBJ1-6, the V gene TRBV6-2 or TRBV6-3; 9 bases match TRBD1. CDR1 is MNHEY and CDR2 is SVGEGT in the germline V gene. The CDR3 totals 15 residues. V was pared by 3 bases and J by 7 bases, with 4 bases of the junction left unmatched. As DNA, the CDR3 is TGTGCCAGCAGTTATGGTGGGACAGGGAATTCACCCCTCCACTTT. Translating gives CASSYGGTGNSPLHF.

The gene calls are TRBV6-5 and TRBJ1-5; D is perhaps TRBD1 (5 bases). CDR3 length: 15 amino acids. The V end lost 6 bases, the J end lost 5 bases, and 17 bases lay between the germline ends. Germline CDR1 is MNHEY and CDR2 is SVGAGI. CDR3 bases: TGTGCCAGCAGCCGGACGTGGCAGGGCGATCAGCCCCAGCATTTT. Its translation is CASSRTWQGDQPQHF.

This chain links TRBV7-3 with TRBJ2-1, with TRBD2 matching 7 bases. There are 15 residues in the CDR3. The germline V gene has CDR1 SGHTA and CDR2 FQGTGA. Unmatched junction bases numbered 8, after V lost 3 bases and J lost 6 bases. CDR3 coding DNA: TGTGCCAGCAGCTTGGGAGGGGAGCGGGGCAATGAGCAGTTCTTC. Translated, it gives CASSLGGERGNEQFF.

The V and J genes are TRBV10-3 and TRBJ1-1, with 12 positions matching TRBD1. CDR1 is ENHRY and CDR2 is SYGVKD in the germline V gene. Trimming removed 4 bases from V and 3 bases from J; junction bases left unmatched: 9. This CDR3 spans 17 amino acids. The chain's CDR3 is CAISGPRDRGPHTEAFF. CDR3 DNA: TGTGCCATCAGTGGACCCCGGGACAGGGGGCCTCACACTGAAGCTTTCTTT.

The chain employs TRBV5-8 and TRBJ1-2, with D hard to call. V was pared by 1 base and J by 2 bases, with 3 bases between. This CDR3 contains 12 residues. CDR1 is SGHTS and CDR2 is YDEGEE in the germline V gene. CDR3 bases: TGTGCCAGCAGCTTGAGAAACTATGGCTACACCTTC. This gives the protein CASSLRNYGYTF.